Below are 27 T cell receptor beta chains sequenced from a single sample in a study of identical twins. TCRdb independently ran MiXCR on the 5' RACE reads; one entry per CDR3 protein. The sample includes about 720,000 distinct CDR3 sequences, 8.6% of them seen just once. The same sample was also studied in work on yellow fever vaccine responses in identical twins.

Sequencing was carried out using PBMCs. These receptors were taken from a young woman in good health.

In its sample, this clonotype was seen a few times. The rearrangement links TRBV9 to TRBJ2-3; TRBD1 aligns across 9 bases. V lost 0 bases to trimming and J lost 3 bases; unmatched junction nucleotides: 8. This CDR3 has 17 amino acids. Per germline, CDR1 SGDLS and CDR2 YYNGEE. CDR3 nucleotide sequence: TGTGCCAGCAGCGTAGAGGGACAGGGTCCTTATACAGATACGCAGTATTTT. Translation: CASSVEGQGPYTDTQYF.

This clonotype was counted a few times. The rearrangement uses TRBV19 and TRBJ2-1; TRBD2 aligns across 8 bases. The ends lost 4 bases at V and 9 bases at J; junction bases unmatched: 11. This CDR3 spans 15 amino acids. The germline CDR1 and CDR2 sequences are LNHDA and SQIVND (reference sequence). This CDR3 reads CASSRVSGIEIEQFF. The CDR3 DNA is TGTGCCAGTAGTAGGGTTAGCGGGATAGAGATTGAGCAGTTCTTC.

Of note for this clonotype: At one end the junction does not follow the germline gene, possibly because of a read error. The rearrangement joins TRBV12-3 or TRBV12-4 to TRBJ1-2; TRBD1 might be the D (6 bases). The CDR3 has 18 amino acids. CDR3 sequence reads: CACSLGDMPFMWDGGYTF. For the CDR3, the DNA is TGTGCCTGCAGTTTAGGGGACATGCCCTTCATGTGGGACGGTGGCTACACCTTC.

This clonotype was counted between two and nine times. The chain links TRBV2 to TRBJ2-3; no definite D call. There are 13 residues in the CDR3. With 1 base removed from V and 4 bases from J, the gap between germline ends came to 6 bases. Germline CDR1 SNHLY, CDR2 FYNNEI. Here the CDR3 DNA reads TGTGCCAGCAGTGAAGGCACATCAGATACGCAGTATTTT. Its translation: CASSEGTSDTQYF.

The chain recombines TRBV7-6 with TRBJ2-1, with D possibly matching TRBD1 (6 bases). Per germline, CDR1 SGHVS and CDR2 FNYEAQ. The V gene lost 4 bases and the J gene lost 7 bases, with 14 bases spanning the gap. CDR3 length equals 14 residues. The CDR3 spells CASSSPLGGNEQFF. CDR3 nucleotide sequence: TGTGCCAGCAGCTCCCCCTTAGGGGGAAATGAGCAGTTCTTC.

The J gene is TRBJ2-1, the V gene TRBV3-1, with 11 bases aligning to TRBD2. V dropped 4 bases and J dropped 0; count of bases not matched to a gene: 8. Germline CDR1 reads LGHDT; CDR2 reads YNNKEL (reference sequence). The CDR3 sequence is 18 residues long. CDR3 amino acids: CASSPGLAVPTSYNEQFF. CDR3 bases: TGTGCCAGCAGCCCGGGACTAGCGGTACCCACCTCCTACAATGAGCAGTTCTTC.

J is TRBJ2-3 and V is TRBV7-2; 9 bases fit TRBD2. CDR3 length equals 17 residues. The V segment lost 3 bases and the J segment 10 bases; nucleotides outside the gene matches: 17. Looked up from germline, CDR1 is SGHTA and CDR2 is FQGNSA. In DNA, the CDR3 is TGTGCCAGCAGCTTTACTACGAGCGGGGGGTCCGCGTATCCGCAGTATTTT. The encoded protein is CASSFTTSGGSAYPQYF. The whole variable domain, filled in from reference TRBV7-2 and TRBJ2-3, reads GAGVSQSPSNKVTEKGKDVELRCDPISGHTALYWYRQSLGQGLEFLIYFQGNSAPDKSGLPSDRFSAERTGGSVSTLTIQRTQQEDSAVYLCASSFTTSGGSAYPQYFGPGTRLTVL.

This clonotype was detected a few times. Here the CDR3 DNA reads TGCGCCAGCAGCTTGGCCTCGGGGGTAACCTACGAGCAGTACTTC. It specifies CASSLASGVTYEQYF. The chain employs TRBV5-1 and TRBJ2-7; D perhaps matches TRBD2 (6 bases). The ends were cut back, 0 bases at V and 2 bases at J, with 12 bases in the middle. CDR1 is SGHRS, CDR2 YFSETQ, per germline. The CDR3 extends over 15 amino acids.

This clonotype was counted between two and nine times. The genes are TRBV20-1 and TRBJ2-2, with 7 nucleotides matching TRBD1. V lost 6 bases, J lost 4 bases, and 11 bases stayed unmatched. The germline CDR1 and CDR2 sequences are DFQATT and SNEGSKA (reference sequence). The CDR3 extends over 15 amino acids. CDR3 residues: CSAIRQGFGTGELFF. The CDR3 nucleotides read TGCAGTGCCATACGACAGGGTTTCGGCACCGGGGAGCTGTTTTTT.

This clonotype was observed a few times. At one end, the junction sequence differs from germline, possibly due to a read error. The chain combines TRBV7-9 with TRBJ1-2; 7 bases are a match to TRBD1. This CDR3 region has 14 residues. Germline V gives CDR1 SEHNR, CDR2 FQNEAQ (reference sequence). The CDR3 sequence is CASSLVEERTGDLF. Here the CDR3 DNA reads TGTGCCAGCAGCTTAGTTGAGGAGCGGACAGGCGACTTATTC.

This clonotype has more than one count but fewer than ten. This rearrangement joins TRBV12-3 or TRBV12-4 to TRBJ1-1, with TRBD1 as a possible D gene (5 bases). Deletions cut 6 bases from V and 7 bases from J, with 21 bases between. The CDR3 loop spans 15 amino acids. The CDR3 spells CASSHPRDGNYEAFF. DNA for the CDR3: TGTGCCAGCAGCCACCCCCGGGACGGTAACTATGAAGCTTTCTTT.

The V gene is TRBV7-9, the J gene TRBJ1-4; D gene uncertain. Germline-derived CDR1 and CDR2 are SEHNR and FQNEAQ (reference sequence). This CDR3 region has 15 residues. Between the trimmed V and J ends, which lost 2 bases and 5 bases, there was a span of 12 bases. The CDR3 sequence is CASSLQMESNEKLFF. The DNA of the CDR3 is TGTGCCAGCAGCTTACAGATGGAATCAAATGAAAAACTGTTTTTT.

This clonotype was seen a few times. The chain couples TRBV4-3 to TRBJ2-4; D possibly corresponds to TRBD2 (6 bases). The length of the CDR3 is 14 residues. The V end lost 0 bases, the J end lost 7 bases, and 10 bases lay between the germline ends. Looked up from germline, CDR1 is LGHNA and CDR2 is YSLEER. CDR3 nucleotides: TGCGCCAGCAGCCAAGATATGGGGGGTAACATTCAGTACTTC. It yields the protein CASSQDMGGNIQYF.

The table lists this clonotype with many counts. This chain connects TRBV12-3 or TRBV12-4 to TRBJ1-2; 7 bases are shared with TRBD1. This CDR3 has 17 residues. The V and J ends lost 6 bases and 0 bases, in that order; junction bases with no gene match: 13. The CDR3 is CASSLSQGPATNYGYTF. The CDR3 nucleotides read TGTGCCAGCAGCCTCTCACAGGGGCCCGCAACTAACTATGGCTACACCTTC.

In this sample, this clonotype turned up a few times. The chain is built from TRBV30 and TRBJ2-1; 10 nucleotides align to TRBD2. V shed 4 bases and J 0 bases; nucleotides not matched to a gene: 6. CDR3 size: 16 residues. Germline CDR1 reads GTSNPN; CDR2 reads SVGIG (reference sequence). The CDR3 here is CAWKGLATSSYNEQFF. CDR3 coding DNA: TGTGCCTGGAAGGGACTAGCGACTAGCTCCTACAATGAGCAGTTCTTC. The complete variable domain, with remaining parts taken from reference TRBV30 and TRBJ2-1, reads SQTIHQWPATLVQPVGSPLSLECTVEGTSNPNLYWYRQAAGRGLQLLFYSVGIGQISSEVPQNLSASRPQDRQFILSSKKLLLSDSGFYLCAWKGLATSSYNEQFFGPGTRLTVL.

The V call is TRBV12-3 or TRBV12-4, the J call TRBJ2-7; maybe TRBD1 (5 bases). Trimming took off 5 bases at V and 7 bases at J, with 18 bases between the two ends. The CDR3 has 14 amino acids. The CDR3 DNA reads TGTGCCAGCAGTGCCCCGGCAGGGCCCCGGGAGCAGTACTTC. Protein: CASSAPAGPREQYF.

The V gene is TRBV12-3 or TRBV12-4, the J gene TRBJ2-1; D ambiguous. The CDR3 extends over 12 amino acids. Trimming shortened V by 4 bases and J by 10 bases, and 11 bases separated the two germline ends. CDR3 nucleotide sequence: TGTGCCAGCAGTTCTCTCAGGACCGAGCAGTTCTTC. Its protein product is CASSSLRTEQFF.

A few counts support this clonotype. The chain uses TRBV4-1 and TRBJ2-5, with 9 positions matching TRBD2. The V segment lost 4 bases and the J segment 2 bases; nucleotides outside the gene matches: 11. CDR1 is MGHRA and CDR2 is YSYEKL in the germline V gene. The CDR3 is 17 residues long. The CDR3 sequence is CASSPTFPSGDQETQYF. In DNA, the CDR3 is TGCGCCAGCAGCCCAACTTTCCCTAGCGGGGATCAAGAGACCCAGTACTTC.

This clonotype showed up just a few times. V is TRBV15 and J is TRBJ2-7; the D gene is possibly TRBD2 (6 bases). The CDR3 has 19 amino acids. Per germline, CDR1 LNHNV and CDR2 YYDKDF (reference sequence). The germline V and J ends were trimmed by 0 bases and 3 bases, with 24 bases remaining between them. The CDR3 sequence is CATSRDLADGLRPNYEQYF. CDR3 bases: TGTGCCACCAGCAGAGATTTAGCGGACGGCCTTCGACCGAACTACGAGCAGTACTTC.

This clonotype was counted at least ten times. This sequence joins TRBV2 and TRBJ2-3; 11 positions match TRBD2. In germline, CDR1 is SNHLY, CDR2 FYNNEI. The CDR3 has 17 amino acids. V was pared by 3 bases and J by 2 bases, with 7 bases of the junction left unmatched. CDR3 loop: CASSDIRLAGTTDTQYF. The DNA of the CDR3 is TGTGCCAGCAGTGACATCCGACTAGCGGGGACCACAGATACGCAGTATTTT.

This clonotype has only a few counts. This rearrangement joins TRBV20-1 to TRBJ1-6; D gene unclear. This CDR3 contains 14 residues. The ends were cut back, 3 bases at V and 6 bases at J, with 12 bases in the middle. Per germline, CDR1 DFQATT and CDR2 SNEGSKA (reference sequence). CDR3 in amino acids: CSARVGSLNSPLHF. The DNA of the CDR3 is TGCAGTGCTAGGGTCGGGTCTCTTAATTCACCCCTCCACTTT.

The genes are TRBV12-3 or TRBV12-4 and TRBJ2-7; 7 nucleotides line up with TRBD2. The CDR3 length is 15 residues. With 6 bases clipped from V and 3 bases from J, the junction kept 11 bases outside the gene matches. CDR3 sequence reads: CASSALAEVSYEQYF. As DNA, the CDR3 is TGTGCCAGCAGCGCCCTAGCGGAAGTGAGCTACGAGCAGTACTTC.

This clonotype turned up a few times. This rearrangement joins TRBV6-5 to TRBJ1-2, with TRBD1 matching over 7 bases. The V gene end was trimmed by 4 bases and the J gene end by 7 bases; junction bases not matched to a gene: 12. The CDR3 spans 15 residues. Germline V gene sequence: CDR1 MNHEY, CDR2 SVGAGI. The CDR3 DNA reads TGTGCCAGCAGTTCCGAATCTAGACAGGGCCTTGGCTACACCTTC. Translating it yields CASSSESRQGLGYTF.

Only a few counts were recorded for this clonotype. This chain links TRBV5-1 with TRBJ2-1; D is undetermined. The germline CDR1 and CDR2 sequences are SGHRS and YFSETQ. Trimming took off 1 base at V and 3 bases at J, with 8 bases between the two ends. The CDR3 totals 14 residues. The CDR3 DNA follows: TGCGCCAGCAGCTTGTATCGGAGCTACAATGAGCAGTTCTTC. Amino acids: CASSLYRSYNEQFF.

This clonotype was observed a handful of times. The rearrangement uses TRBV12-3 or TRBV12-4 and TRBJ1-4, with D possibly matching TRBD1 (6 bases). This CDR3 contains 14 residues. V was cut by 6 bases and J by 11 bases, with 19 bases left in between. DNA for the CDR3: TGTGCCAGCAGCGTCTGGGGGGCGCCTTATAAACTGTTTTTT. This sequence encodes CASSVWGAPYKLFF.

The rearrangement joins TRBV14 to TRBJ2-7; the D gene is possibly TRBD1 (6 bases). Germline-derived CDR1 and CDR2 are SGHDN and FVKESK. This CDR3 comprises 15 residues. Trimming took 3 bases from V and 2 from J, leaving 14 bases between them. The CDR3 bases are TGTGCCAGCAGCCAGAGGGCAGGGGAAACCTACGAGCAGTACTTC. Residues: CASSQRAGETYEQYF.

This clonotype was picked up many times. CDR3 region: CASSVRPGGLAGNEQFF. The CDR3 DNA follows: TGTGCCAGCAGCGTTAGGCCCGGGGGACTAGCTGGCAATGAGCAGTTCTTC. This chain connects TRBV9 to TRBJ2-1, with 9 bases aligning to TRBD2. This CDR3 has 17 residues. Unmatched junction bases numbered 12, after V lost 2 bases and J lost 6 bases. CDR1 is SGDLS, CDR2 YYNGEE, per germline.